The 4 T cell receptor beta chains listed next were all sequenced from one sample in a study of T-cell memory formation after mild COVID-19. TCRdb processed the 5' RACE reads anew with MiXCR; each CDR3 protein has one entry. The profile shows some 350,000 distinct CDR3 sequences, approximately 16% of them singletons. The sample consisted of PBMCs or a T cell subset sorted from them (not recorded which). These receptors were obtained from a man between 18 and 35 years old who had mild COVID-19 (a few samples of this study predate the infection). Cell type and time point are not known.

CDR3 DNA: TGTGCCAGCAGGCCAGCAGGGTTTAGCAATCAGCCCCAGCATTTT. It yields the protein CASRPAGFSNQPQHF. The rearrangement uses TRBV6-1 and TRBJ1-5; the D gene is possibly TRBD1 (5 bases). The V gene lost 6 bases and the J gene lost 0 bases, with 12 bases spanning the gap. The germline gives CDR1 MNHNS, CDR2 SASEGT. This CDR3 is built from 15 residues.

The chain recombines TRBV7-8 with TRBJ2-6, with TRBD1 matching 8 bases. CDR1 is SGHVS and CDR2 is FQNEAQ in the germline V gene. V shed 5 bases and J 0 bases; nucleotides not matched to a gene: 9. The CDR3 runs 18 residues. The CDR3 nucleotides read TGTGCCAGCAGCGGTGGACAGGGACGAAACTCTGGGGCCAACGTCCTGACTTTC. This sequence encodes CASSGGQGRNSGANVLTF.

The chain recombines TRBV4-1 with TRBJ2-5, with D possibly being TRBD1 (5 bases). The germline CDR1 and CDR2 sequences are MGHRA and YSYEKL. V was cut by 1 base and J by 4 bases, with 7 bases left in between. This CDR3 region has 13 residues. CDR3 in amino acids: CASSQGRVETQYF. CDR3 nucleotide sequence: TGCGCCAGCAGCCAAGGCAGGGTAGAGACCCAGTACTTC.

The table lists this clonotype with a few counts. The chain has TRBV5-1 and TRBJ1-3; D is unresolved. The V gene lost 0 bases and the J gene lost 2 bases, with 12 bases spanning the gap. The CDR3 consists of 16 residues. CDR1 and CDR2 from the germline V gene are SGHRS and YFSETQ. CDR3 amino acids: CASSLEAARPGNTIYF. Here the CDR3 DNA reads TGCGCCAGCAGCTTGGAGGCAGCGAGGCCTGGAAACACCATATATTTT. The variable domain in full, with the rest retrieved from reference TRBV5-1 and TRBJ1-3, is KAGVTQTPRYLIKTRGQQVTLSCSPISGHRSVSWYQQTPGQGLQFLFEYFSETQRNKGNFPGRFSGRQFSNSRSEMNVSTLELGDSALYLCASSLEAARPGNTIYFGEGSWLTVV.